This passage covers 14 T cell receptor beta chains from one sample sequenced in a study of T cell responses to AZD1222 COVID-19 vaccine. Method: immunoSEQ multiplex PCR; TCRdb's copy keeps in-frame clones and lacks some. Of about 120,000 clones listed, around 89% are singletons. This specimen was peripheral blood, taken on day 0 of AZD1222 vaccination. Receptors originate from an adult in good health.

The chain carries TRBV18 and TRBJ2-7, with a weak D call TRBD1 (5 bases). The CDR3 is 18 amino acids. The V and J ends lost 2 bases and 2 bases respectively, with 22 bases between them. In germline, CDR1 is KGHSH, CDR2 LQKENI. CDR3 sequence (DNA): TGTGCCAGCTCACCAGGATCGATGGCGTCGCAGGGCGCCTACGAGCAGTACTTC. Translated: CASSPGSMASQGAYEQYF. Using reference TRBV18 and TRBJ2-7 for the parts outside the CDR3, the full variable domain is NAGVMQNPRHLVRRRGQEARLRCSPMKGHSHVYWYRQLPEEGLKFMVYLQKENIIDESGMPKERFSAEFPKEGPSILRIQQVVRGDSAAYFCASSPGSMASQGAYEQYFGPGTRLTVT.

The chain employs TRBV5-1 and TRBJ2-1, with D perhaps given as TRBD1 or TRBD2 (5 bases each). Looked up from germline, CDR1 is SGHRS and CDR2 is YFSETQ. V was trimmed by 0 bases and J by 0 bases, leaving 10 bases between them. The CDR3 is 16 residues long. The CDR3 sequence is CASSLVWGSSYNEQFF. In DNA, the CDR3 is TGCGCCAGCAGCTTGGTCTGGGGGAGCTCCTACAATGAGCAGTTCTTC. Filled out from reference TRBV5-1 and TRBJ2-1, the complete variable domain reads KAGVTQTPRYLIKTRGQQVTLSCSPISGHRSVSWYQQTPGQGLQFLFEYFSETQRNKGNFPGRFSGRQFSNSRSEMNVSTLELGDSALYLCASSLVWGSSYNEQFFGPGTRLTVL.

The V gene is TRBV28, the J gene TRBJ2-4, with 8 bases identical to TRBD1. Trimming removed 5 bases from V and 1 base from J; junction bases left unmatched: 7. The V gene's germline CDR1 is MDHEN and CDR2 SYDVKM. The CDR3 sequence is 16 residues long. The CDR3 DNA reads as TGTGCCAGCAGTCCTAATTGGACAGGGGCCAAAAACATTCAGTACTTC. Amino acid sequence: CASSPNWTGAKNIQYF.

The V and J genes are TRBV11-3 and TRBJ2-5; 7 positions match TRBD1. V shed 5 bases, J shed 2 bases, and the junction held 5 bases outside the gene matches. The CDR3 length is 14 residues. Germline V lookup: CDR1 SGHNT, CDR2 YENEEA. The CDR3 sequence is CASSERDSQETQYF. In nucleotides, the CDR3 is TGTGCCAGCAGCGAACGGGACAGTCAAGAGACCCAGTACTTC. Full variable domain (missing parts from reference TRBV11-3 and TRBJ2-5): EAGVVQSPRYKIIEKKQPVAFWCNPISGHNTLYWYLQNLGQGPELLIRYENEEAVDDSQLPKDRFSAERLKGVDSTLKIQPAELGDSAVYLCASSERDSQETQYFGPGTRLLVL.

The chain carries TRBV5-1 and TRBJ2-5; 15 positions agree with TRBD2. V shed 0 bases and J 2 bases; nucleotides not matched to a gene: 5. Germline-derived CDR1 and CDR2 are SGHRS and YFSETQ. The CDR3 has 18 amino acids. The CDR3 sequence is CASSLGGLAGGTQETQYF. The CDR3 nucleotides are TGCGCCAGCAGCTTGGGGGGACTAGCGGGAGGAACTCAAGAGACCCAGTACTTC.

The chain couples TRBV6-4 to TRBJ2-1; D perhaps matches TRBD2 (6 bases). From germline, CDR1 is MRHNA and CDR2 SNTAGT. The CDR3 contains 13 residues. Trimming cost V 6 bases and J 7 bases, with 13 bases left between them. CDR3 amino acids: CASSPDGGNEQFF. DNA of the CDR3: TGTGCCAGCAGCCCCGACGGGGGAAATGAGCAGTTCTTC.

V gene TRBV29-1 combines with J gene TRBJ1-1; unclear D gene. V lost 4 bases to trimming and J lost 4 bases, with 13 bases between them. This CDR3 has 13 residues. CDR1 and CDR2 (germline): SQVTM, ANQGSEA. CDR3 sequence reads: CSVVKGLGTEAFF. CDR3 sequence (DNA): TGCAGCGTTGTTAAGGGTTTAGGCACTGAAGCTTTCTTT.

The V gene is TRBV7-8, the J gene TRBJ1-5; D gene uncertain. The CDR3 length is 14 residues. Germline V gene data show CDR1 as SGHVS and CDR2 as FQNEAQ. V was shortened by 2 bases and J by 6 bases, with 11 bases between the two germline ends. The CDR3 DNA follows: TGTGCCAGCAGCTTATTTTCTGGGCCTCAGCCCCAGCATTTT. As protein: CASSLFSGPQPQHF.

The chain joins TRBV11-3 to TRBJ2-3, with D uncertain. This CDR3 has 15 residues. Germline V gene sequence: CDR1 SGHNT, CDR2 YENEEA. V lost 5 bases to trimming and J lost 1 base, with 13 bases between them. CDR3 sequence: CASSPRLSRTDTQYF. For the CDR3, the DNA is TGTGCCAGCAGCCCACGACTTTCCCGCACAGATACGCAGTATTTT.

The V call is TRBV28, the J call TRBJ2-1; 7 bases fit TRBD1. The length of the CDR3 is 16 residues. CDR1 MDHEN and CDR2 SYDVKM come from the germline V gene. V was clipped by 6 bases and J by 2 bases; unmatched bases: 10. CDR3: CASSATGKGTYNEQFF. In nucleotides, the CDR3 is TGTGCCAGCAGCGCGACAGGGAAGGGCACCTACAATGAGCAGTTCTTC.

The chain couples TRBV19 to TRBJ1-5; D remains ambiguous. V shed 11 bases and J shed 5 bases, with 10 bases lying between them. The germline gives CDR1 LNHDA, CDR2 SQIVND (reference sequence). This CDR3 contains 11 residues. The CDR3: CALSRHQPQHF. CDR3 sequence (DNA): TGTGCCCTCAGTAGGCATCAGCCCCAGCATTTT.

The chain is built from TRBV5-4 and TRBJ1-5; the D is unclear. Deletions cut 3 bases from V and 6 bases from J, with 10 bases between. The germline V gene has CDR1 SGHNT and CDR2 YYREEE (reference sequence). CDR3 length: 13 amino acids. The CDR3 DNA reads TGTGCCAGCAGCTCAGGCCGGGGTCAGCCCCAGCATTTT. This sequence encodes CASSSGRGQPQHF.

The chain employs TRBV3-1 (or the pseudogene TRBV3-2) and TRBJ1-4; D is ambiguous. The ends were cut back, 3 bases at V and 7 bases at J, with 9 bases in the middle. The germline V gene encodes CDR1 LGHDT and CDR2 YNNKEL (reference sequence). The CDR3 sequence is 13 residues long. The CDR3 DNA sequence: TGTGCCAGCAGCCATGAAGGAGGTGAAAAACTGTTTTTT. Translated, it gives CASSHEGGEKLFF.

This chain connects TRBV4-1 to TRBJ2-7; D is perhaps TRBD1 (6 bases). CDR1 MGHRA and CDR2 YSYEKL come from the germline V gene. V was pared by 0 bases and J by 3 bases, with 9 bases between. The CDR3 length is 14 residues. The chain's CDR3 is CASSQDRGIYEQYF. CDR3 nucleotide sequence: TGCGCCAGCAGCCAAGACAGGGGTATCTACGAGCAGTACTTC.